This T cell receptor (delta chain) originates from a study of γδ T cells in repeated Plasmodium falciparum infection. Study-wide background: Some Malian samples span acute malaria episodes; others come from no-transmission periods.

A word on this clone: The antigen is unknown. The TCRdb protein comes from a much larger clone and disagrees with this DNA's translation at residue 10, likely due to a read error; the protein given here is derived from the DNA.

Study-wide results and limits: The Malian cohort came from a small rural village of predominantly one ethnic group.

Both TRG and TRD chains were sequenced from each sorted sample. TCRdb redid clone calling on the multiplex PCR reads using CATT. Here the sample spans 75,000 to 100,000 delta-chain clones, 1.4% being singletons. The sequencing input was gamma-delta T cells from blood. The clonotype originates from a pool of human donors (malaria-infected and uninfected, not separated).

CDR3 sequence (DNA): TGTGCCTGTGACACCGTGGGGGGCTACATCGATAAACTCATCTTT. Amino acids: CACDTVGGYIDKLIF. The rearrangement links TRDV2 to TRDJ1; a weak D match, TRDD3 (6 bases). As TCRdb names no J gene, one was assigned here on the basis of a DNA match to germline. V shed 0 bases and J shed 4 bases, with 14 bases lying between them. The CDR3 length is 15 residues. Germline V gene data show CDR1 as GEAIGNYY and CDR2 as EKD.